This entry lists 28 T cell receptor beta chains sequenced from one sample in a study of blood T cell repertoires in COVID-19. Sequencing was performed with immunoSEQ multiplex PCR; in TCRdb, only in-frame clones are kept and a portion is missing. The data contain over 85,000 clones, approximately 83% of them singletons. Sequenced: peripheral blood. Every receptor here comes from a man between 60 and 75 years old with acute or convalescent COVID-19.

The chain combines TRBV6-5 with TRBJ2-5; the D is unclear. This CDR3 has 14 amino acids. The V end lost 0 bases, the J end lost 2 bases, and 7 bases lay between the germline ends. Germline assignment: CDR1 MNHEY and CDR2 SVGAGI. CDR3 in DNA: TGTGCCAGCAGTTACTCGCGATTTCAAGAGACCCAGTACTTC. Its translation is CASSYSRFQETQYF.

V usage is TRBV5-1 and J usage is TRBJ2-7; TRBD1 matches at 7 bases. The V gene end was trimmed by 4 bases and the J gene end by 2 bases; junction bases not matched to a gene: 9. This CDR3 region has 15 residues. Germline CDR1 SGHRS, CDR2 YFSETQ. The CDR3 sequence: CASSDDRVTTYEQYF. CDR3 sequence (DNA): TGCGCCAGCAGCGACGACAGGGTGACAACCTACGAGCAGTACTTC.

V and J are TRBV5-6 and TRBJ2-5, with 14 nucleotides matching TRBD2. V dropped 2 bases and J dropped 4; count of bases not matched to a gene: 4. CDR3 length: 16 amino acids. CDR1 SGHDT and CDR2 YYEEEE come from the germline V gene. The CDR3 is CASSFGTSGSAETQYF. The CDR3 coding sequence is TGTGCCAGCAGCTTCGGGACTAGCGGGAGTGCAGAGACCCAGTACTTC.

This sequence joins TRBV19 and TRBJ2-5; TRBD2 matches 12 bases. Germline values: CDR1 LNHDA, CDR2 SQIVND (reference sequence). This CDR3 has 16 residues. V lost 4 bases to trimming and J lost 5 bases; unmatched junction nucleotides: 8. CDR3 nucleotides: TGTGCCAGTAGTACCGGACTAGCGGGAACCGAGGAGACCCAGTACTTC. Its translation is CASSTGLAGTEETQYF.

This chain links TRBV7-3 with TRBJ2-5, with D possibly matching TRBD2 (5 bases). V was pared by 2 bases and J by 3 bases, with 10 bases between. The CDR3 length is 14 residues. Germline CDR1 reads SGHTA; CDR2 reads FQGTGA. The CDR3 loop is CASSLGPREETQYF. CDR3 nucleotide sequence: TGTGCCAGCAGCTTAGGACCGAGGGAAGAGACCCAGTACTTC.

The chain combines TRBV7-2 with TRBJ2-7; TRBD1 matches at 7 bases. Losses at the gene ends were 8 bases for V and 2 bases for J; bases not matched to a gene: 3. The length of the CDR3 is 12 residues. Germline assignment: CDR1 SGHTA and CDR2 FQGNSA. The CDR3 sequence is CASGQVTYEQYF. CDR3 DNA sequence: TGTGCCAGCGGACAGGTCACCTACGAGCAGTACTTC.

The rearrangement joins TRBV27 to TRBJ1-2; a possible D gene is TRBD1 (6 bases). This CDR3 has 15 amino acids. V gave up 5 bases and J gave up 0 bases, with 13 bases separating them. CDR1 is MNHEY, CDR2 SMNVEV, per germline (reference sequence). CDR3 residues: CASSPYRAANYGYTF. The CDR3 coding sequence is TGTGCCAGCAGTCCTTACAGGGCTGCTAACTATGGCTACACCTTC.

CDR3 loop: CATCRGGNQPQHF. CDR3 nucleotide sequence: TGTGCCACATGCAGGGGAGGCAATCAGCCCCAGCATTTT. The V and J genes are TRBV19 and TRBJ1-5, with D possibly being TRBD1 (6 bases). Trimming cost V 10 bases and J 2 bases, with 12 bases left between them. This CDR3 is built from 13 residues. Germline CDR1 LNHDA, CDR2 SQIVND (reference sequence).

This clone was counted a few times. The chain has TRBV5-1 and TRBJ1-1; TRBD1 might be the D (6 bases). Germline V gene lookup returns CDR1 SGHRS and CDR2 YFSETQ. The CDR3 length is 15 residues. Trimming cost V 6 bases and J 5 bases, with 20 bases left between them. The CDR3 DNA follows: TGCGCCAGCACCCCCGATCCCAGGGGATTAACTGAAGCTTTCTTT. Protein product: CASTPDPRGLTEAFF.

The rearrangement uses TRBV12-3 or TRBV12-4 and TRBJ1-1; D not resolved. CDR3 size: 12 residues. The V end lost 7 bases, the J end lost 6 bases, and 12 bases lay between the germline ends. CDR3 coding DNA: TGTGCCAGCATCCCCGGAGTGTCTGAAGCTTTCTTT. Protein product: CASIPGVSEAFF.

The J gene is TRBJ1-3, the V gene TRBV13; possible D gene TRBD1, 6 bases. V shed 3 bases and J shed 0 bases, with 9 bases lying between them. The CDR3 contains 15 residues. CDR1 is PRHDT, CDR2 FYEKMQ, per germline (reference sequence). CDR3 DNA sequence: TGTGCCAGCAGCTTTACAGGGAACTCTGGAAACACCATATATTTT. Encoded protein: CASSFTGNSGNTIYF.

The CDR3 loop reads CATALAGSSYEQYF. CDR3 DNA sequence: TGTGCCACAGCTTTAGCGGGGAGCTCCTACGAGCAGTACTTC. The chain joins TRBV15 to TRBJ2-7, with TRBD2 matching 8 bases. Unmatched junction bases numbered 7, after V lost 9 bases and J lost 0 bases. Germline V gives CDR1 LNHNV, CDR2 YYDKDF (reference sequence). The CDR3 runs 14 residues. Full variable domain (rest looked up from reference TRBV15 and TRBJ2-7): DAMVIQNPRYQVTQFGKPVTLSCSQTLNHNVMYWYQQKSSQAPKLLFHYYDKDFNNEADTPDNFQSRRPNTSFCFLDIRSPGLGDTAMYLCATALAGSSYEQYFGPGTRLTVT.

The V and J genes are TRBV10-1 and TRBJ2-3, with 8 bases identical to TRBD1. Germline V CDR1 and CDR2: WNHNN, SYGVQD (reference sequence). This CDR3 region has 14 residues. J lost 1 base, V lost 8 bases, and 5 bases had no gene match. CDR3 nucleotide sequence: TGCGCCAGCGCTCAGGACAGGGGCACAGATACGCAGTATTTT. Translating gives CASAQDRGTDTQYF.

CDR3 nucleotides: TGTGCCAGCAGCAAAAGGGGAAGGGCGTGCGATGAAAAACTGTTTTTT. This translates into CASSKRGRACDEKLFF. The V call is TRBV21-1, the J call TRBJ1-4; the D segment call TRBD1 is taken from the table without a DNA check. TRBV21-1 is assigned pseudogene status. The CDR3 is 16 amino acids.

The CDR3 DNA follows: TGTGCCACCAGTGTTGTACTAGCGGGGGTCGGAGAGACCCAGTACTTC. This translates into CATSVVLAGVGETQYF. V gene TRBV24-1 combines with J gene TRBJ2-5, with TRBD2 matching over 11 bases. This CDR3 contains 16 residues. The germline gives CDR1 KGHDR, CDR2 SFDVKD. The V and J ends lost 5 bases and 4 bases, in that order; junction bases with no gene match: 8.

The chain recombines TRBV4-1 with TRBJ2-7; 8 nucleotides align to TRBD2. Trimming cost V 0 bases and J 6 bases; bases outside gene matches: 7. Per the germline V gene, CDR1 is MGHRA and CDR2 is YSYEKL. This CDR3 comprises 15 residues. CDR3 region: CASSQDQAGVREQYF. CDR3 nucleotide sequence: TGCGCCAGCAGCCAAGATCAAGCGGGAGTTCGCGAGCAGTACTTC.

The V call is TRBV6-5, the J call TRBJ2-2; 7 positions match TRBD1. With 2 bases clipped from V and 4 bases from J, the junction kept 4 bases outside the gene matches. The CDR3 extends over 15 amino acids. CDR1 is MNHEY, CDR2 SVGAGI, per germline. This chain's CDR3 is CASSYDRVGTGELFF. The CDR3 coding sequence is TGTGCCAGCAGTTACGACAGGGTCGGCACCGGGGAGCTGTTTTTT.

V usage is TRBV10-1 and J usage is TRBJ1-6; no clear D. The CDR3 runs to 13 residues. CDR1 WNHNN and CDR2 SYGVQD come from the germline V gene (reference sequence). V was clipped by 9 bases and J by 0 bases, with 6 bases between them. The CDR3 loop reads CASRSSYNSPLHF. Written as DNA, the CDR3 is TGCGCCAGTCGGAGCTCCTATAATTCACCCCTCCACTTT.

The rearrangement links TRBV27 to TRBJ2-5; D is uncertain. The germline gives CDR1 MNHEY, CDR2 SMNVEV (reference sequence). The CDR3 sequence is 13 residues long. V gave up 2 bases and J gave up 4 bases, with 8 bases separating them. The CDR3 bases are TGTGCCAGCAGTTTAAGCTTTCTAGAGACCCAGTACTTC. It codes for CASSLSFLETQYF.

The chain employs TRBV30 and TRBJ2-2; maybe TRBD1 (5 bases). V dropped 0 bases and J dropped 4 bases, with 9 bases sitting between them. CDR1 GTSNPN and CDR2 SVGIG come from the germline V gene (reference sequence). This CDR3 comprises 14 residues. The CDR3 sequence is CAWSVYGATGELFF. The CDR3 DNA is TGTGCCTGGAGTGTATATGGGGCCACCGGGGAGCTGTTTTTT.

J is TRBJ1-6 and V is TRBV6-6; D remains ambiguous. Germline V gene lookup returns CDR1 MNHNY and CDR2 SVGAGI (reference sequence). The CDR3 consists of 18 residues. The germline V and J ends were trimmed by 5 bases and 0 bases, with 17 bases remaining between them. The CDR3: CASSLEGPGGSYNSPLHF. The CDR3, as DNA: TGTGCCAGCAGTCTCGAGGGTCCTGGAGGCTCCTATAATTCACCCCTCCACTTT.

This chain links TRBV11-3 with TRBJ2-3; the D is unclear. The germline V and J ends were trimmed by 1 base and 2 bases, with 7 bases remaining between them. CDR1 and CDR2 (germline): SGHNT, YENEEA. This CDR3 has 14 residues. In DNA form, the CDR3 reads TGTGCCAGCAGCTTAGGAGGAACCACAGATACGCAGTATTTT. The encoded protein is CASSLGGTTDTQYF. The whole variable domain, remainder taken from reference TRBV11-3 and TRBJ2-3, is EAGVVQSPRYKIIEKKQPVAFWCNPISGHNTLYWYLQNLGQGPELLIRYENEEAVDDSQLPKDRFSAERLKGVDSTLKIQPAELGDSAVYLCASSLGGTTDTQYFGPGTRLTVL.

This rearrangement joins TRBV11-2 to TRBJ2-1, with 9 positions matching TRBD2. The CDR3 runs 19 residues. The junction had 19 bases not matched to a gene; V was cut back by 1 base and J by 9 bases. CDR1 SGHAT and CDR2 FQNNGV come from the germline V gene. The CDR3, as DNA: TGTGCCAGCAGCTTAGTAGGGGGAAGCGGGAGGCGCCGGAGGGGTGAGCAGTTCTTC. Protein product: CASSLVGGSGRRRRGEQFF.

J is TRBJ1-1 and V is TRBV6-2 or TRBV6-3; D remains unclear. The CDR3 runs to 15 residues. Germline loops: CDR1 MNHEY, CDR2 SVGEGT. V gave up 2 bases and J gave up 0 bases, with 10 bases separating them. This CDR3 is CASSYQADMNTEAFF. The CDR3 nucleotides read TGTGCCAGCAGTTACCAGGCCGATATGAACACTGAAGCTTTCTTT.

The V and J genes are TRBV3-1 (or the pseudogene TRBV3-2) and TRBJ2-3, with 10 bases lining up with TRBD2. This CDR3 is built from 15 residues. The germline V gene has CDR1 LGHDT and CDR2 YNNKEL (reference sequence). The V and J ends lost 4 bases and 0 bases, in that order; junction bases with no gene match: 1. CDR3 sequence: CASSPTSGSTDTQYF. CDR3 sequence (DNA): TGTGCCAGCAGCCCGACTAGCGGGAGCACAGATACGCAGTATTTT.

V usage is TRBV5-6 and J usage is TRBJ2-7, with D tentatively TRBD2 (6 bases). Trimming took off 3 bases at V and 2 bases at J, with 24 bases between the two ends. Germline V gene sequence: CDR1 SGHDT, CDR2 YYEEEE. The CDR3 loop spans 18 amino acids. DNA of the CDR3: TGTGCCAGCAGCTGGAGGGGATTCGGCTCCAGGAGCACCTACGAGCAGTACTTC. It is translated as CASSWRGFGSRSTYEQYF.

This clone was seen just once. CDR3 region: CASSPGKKRDTEAFF. For the CDR3, the DNA is TGTGCCAGCAGTCCCGGGAAAAAAAGGGACACTGAAGCTTTCTTT. The V call is TRBV6-5, the J call TRBJ1-1; D ambiguous. The CDR3 covers 15 residues. Germline V gives CDR1 MNHEY, CDR2 SVGAGI. Trimming removed 5 bases from V and 3 bases from J, with 16 bases in between.

The V and J genes are TRBV5-6 and TRBJ2-7, with TRBD1 identical over 7 bases. The germline CDR1 and CDR2 sequences are SGHDT and YYEEEE. J was trimmed by 2 bases and V by 3 bases; bases with no gene match: 5. CDR3 length equals 14 residues. The DNA of the CDR3 is TGTGCCAGCAGCTGGACAGGTTTGCCCTACGAGCAGTACTTC. Its protein product is CASSWTGLPYEQYF.